Here is one TCR beta chain with its context. What it binds is not known. Trimming pared 4 bases from V and 3 bases from J, leaving 14 bases between. The CDR3 totals 14 residues. The germline gives CDR1 SQVTM, CDR2 ANQGSEA. The entry originates in a study of cytomegalovirus exposure and HLA in healthy donors. Whole-study context: There were 90 million to 130 million unique TCR beta sequences, drawn from 150 million to 200 million T cells, in an earlier analysis.

Broader study findings: One later analysis reportedly identified an Asian-associated ancestry cluster that showed fewer N-insertions than the roughly 670-donor mean. Cytomegalovirus status was reportedly diagnosed by the classifier with high specificity and sensitivity. TRBV6-2, TRBV6-3 and other indistinguishable V segments were excluded.

The PCR made use of 60 Vbeta and 13 Jbeta primers. Profiled with immunoSEQ multiplex PCR; TCRdb holds only in-frame clones, not every one. The sample carries some 220,000 clones, about 85% recorded once. V gene TRBV29-1 combines with J gene TRBJ2-3, with D possibly matching TRBD2 (6 bases). The receptor was derived from a girl aged 2 to 9 in good health and CMV-seronegative. Sequencing was performed on PBMCs. This chain's CDR3 is CSVVRQGGTDTQYF. The CDR3 bases are TGCAGCGTTGTCCGGCAGGGAGGTACAGATACGCAGTATTTT.